Presented here are 20 T cell receptor beta chains from one specimen sequenced in a study of OX40 agonist ivuxolimab in advanced cancers. TCRdb's copy holds only in-frame clones and misses some; the assay was immunoSEQ multiplex PCR. The data hold about 71,000 clones, with about 81% observed a single time. The source was CD4+ or CD8+ T cells sorted from blood, collected in a trial of the OX40 agonist ivuxolimab. The receptors derive from an adult with an advanced solid tumor such as melanoma, head and neck, liver or kidney cancer.

The rearrangement joins TRBV5-1 to TRBJ2-5; 7 bases agree with TRBD2. V lost 0 bases, J lost 5 bases, and 4 bases stayed unmatched. This CDR3 spans 14 amino acids. Germline values: CDR1 SGHRS, CDR2 YFSETQ. DNA of the CDR3: TGCGCCAGCAGCTTGGGCGGGAGTGCCGAGACCCAGTACTTC. Its protein is CASSLGGSAETQYF.

This clone was counted only a few times. This chain uses TRBV9 with TRBJ2-5, with a tentative D call TRBD2 (5 bases). Trimming removed 4 bases at V and 7 bases at J, with 17 bases between. The CDR3 has 14 amino acids. Germline V gene data show CDR1 as SGDLS and CDR2 as YYNGEE. Here the CDR3 DNA reads TGTGCCAGCAGCCCCACTAGGACGAGGATGACCCAGTACTTC. This sequence encodes CASSPTRTRMTQYF.

The gene calls are TRBV29-1 and TRBJ2-1; D gene uncertain. V dropped 4 bases and J dropped 12 bases, with 19 bases sitting between them. The CDR3 sequence is 13 residues long. Germline CDR1 SQVTM, CDR2 ANQGSEA. CDR3 DNA sequence: TGCAGCGTTGTGAACTACCTAACCTACGGGCAGTTCTTC. It is translated as CSVVNYLTYGQFF.

The chain joins TRBV7-2 to TRBJ2-7, with D possibly being TRBD1 or TRBD2 (5 bases each). The germline V gene encodes CDR1 SGHTA and CDR2 FQGNSA. The CDR3 sequence is 15 residues long. Trimming took 1 base from V and 2 from J, leaving 12 bases between them. In DNA, the CDR3 is TGTGCCAGCAGCTTAGGGGGGACGGGGACCTACGAGCAGTACTTC. It codes for CASSLGGTGTYEQYF.

The chain employs TRBV21-1 and TRBJ1-4. TRBV21-1 is a documented pseudogene. This CDR3 comprises 13 residues. The CDR3 bases are TGTGCCAGGGACGAGGGACTTTATGAAAAACTGTTTTTT. Its protein is CARDEGLYEKLFF.

CDR3: CASSQDYISYNEQFF. CDR3 in DNA: TGCGCCAGCAGCCAAGATTATATCTCCTACAATGAGCAGTTCTTC. The chain uses TRBV4-3 and TRBJ2-1; no firm D call. Trimming cost V 0 bases and J 0 bases, with 6 bases left between them. This CDR3 region has 15 residues. Germline loops: CDR1 LGHNA, CDR2 YSLEER.

Concerning this clone: Other DNA sequences of this sample code for an identical CDR3. The chain uses TRBV29-1 and TRBJ2-1, with 16 nucleotides matching TRBD2. Germline-derived CDR1 and CDR2 are SQVTM and ANQGSEA. There are 14 residues in the CDR3. The ends lost 7 bases at V and 4 bases at J; junction bases unmatched: 1. The CDR3 coding sequence is TGCAGCGCGGGACTAGCGGGGGGGTACAATGAGCAGTTCTTC. It translates to CSAGLAGGYNEQFF.

The rearrangement joins TRBV6-5 to TRBJ2-2, with a weak D call TRBD1 (5 bases). Germline CDR1 and CDR2: MNHEY and SVGAGI. V was trimmed by 0 bases and J by 2 bases, leaving 7 bases between them. CDR3 length: 15 amino acids. The CDR3 sequence is CASSYSDRNTGELFF. In DNA, the CDR3 is TGTGCCAGCAGTTACTCTGACAGAAACACCGGGGAGCTGTTTTTT.

The CDR3 coding sequence is TGTGCCAGCAGCCAAGGGATAGGTTGGGAGACCCAGTACTTC. This gives the protein CASSQGIGWETQYF. The chain couples TRBV14 to TRBJ2-5; no clear D. This CDR3 contains 14 residues. The germline V gene has CDR1 SGHDN and CDR2 FVKESK. V was clipped by 1 base and J by 5 bases, with 11 bases between them.

This clone came up a few times. The gene calls are TRBV6-5 and TRBJ2-2; 9 bases are a match to TRBD1. Looked up from germline, CDR1 is MNHEY and CDR2 is SVGAGI. The CDR3 spans 15 residues. With 3 bases clipped from V and 7 bases from J, the junction kept 6 bases outside the gene matches. Written as DNA, the CDR3 is TGTGCCAGCAGTTATCACAGGGGGCAGGTCGGGGAGCTGTTTTTT. This translates into CASSYHRGQVGELFF.

V is TRBV6-1 and J is TRBJ2-7; 8 nucleotides line up with TRBD1. CDR1 is MNHNS and CDR2 is SASEGT in the germline V gene. The CDR3 covers 15 residues. The junction had 11 bases not matched to a gene; V was cut back by 4 bases and J by 6 bases. This chain's CDR3 is CASSAPGQGKFEQYF. The CDR3 nucleotides are TGTGCCAGCAGTGCCCCCGGACAGGGTAAATTCGAGCAGTACTTC.

The chain uses TRBV4-3 and TRBJ2-3, with 12 bases lining up with TRBD1. Germline V gives CDR1 LGHNA, CDR2 YSLEER. The length of the CDR3 is 15 residues. J lost 6 bases, V lost 4 bases, and 5 bases had no gene match. DNA of the CDR3: TGCGCCAGCAGCCGAGCCGGGACAGGGGGCGATACGCAGTATTTT. Protein product: CASSRAGTGGDTQYF.

The count of this clone is one. The same CDR3 also results from other DNA sequences found in this sample. V usage is TRBV15 and J usage is TRBJ1-5; perhaps TRBD1 as D (5 bases). This CDR3 spans 16 amino acids. Trimming removed 0 bases at V and 6 bases at J, with 15 bases between. CDR1 and CDR2 from the germline V gene are LNHNV and YYDKDF (reference sequence). The CDR3 spells CATSRERGDGGQPQHF. The DNA of the CDR3 is TGTGCCACCAGCAGAGAACGAGGGGACGGGGGTCAGCCCCAGCATTTT.

The chain has TRBV19 and TRBJ1-1; D remains unclear. With 3 bases removed from V and 11 bases from J, the gap between germline ends came to 13 bases. This CDR3 region has 12 residues. CDR1 and CDR2 (germline): LNHDA, SQIVND (reference sequence). The CDR3 DNA sequence: TGTGCCAGTAGTATCGGGGAAAGGGAGGCTTTCTTT. Protein sequence: CASSIGEREAFF.

The chain recombines TRBV4-3 with TRBJ2-7, with 10 bases matching TRBD1. Germline CDR1 is LGHNA and CDR2 is YSLEER. CDR3 length: 15 residues. The ends lost 3 bases at V and 7 bases at J; junction bases unmatched: 9. The CDR3 DNA reads TGCGCCAGCAGCCAGACCGGGACAGGGGTCGGAGAGCAGTACTTC. Its translation: CASSQTGTGVGEQYF.

V is TRBV6-6 and J is TRBJ2-7; a weak D match, TRBD1 (5 bases). The CDR3 has 14 residues. Germline CDR1 reads MNHNY; CDR2 reads SVGAGI (reference sequence). V dropped 1 base and J dropped 4 bases, with 11 bases sitting between them. The CDR3 region is CASSYYGQGYEQYF. The CDR3 region has the DNA TGTGCCAGCAGTTACTATGGGCAGGGATACGAGCAGTACTTC.

The gene calls are TRBV5-1 and TRBJ1-1; a possible D gene is TRBD1 (5 bases). CDR3 length: 14 residues. The ends were cut back, 6 bases at V and 4 bases at J, with 16 bases in the middle. Per germline, CDR1 SGHRS and CDR2 YFSETQ. CDR3 sequence (DNA): TGCGCCAGCACCCCGAGGGGTGGGAGCACTGAAGCTTTCTTT. It encodes CASTPRGGSTEAFF.

This chain joins TRBV6-5 and TRBJ2-7, with TRBD2 matching 8 bases. The CDR3 loop spans 15 amino acids. V dropped 7 bases and J dropped 1; count of bases not matched to a gene: 9. Germline CDR1 MNHEY, CDR2 SVGAGI. The CDR3 DNA sequence: TGTGCCAGCAAGAGGGCGGCGGGGGGATCCTACGAGCAGTACTTC. Encoded protein: CASKRAAGGSYEQYF.

V gene TRBV19 combines with J gene TRBJ1-4; D is undetermined. This CDR3 spans 14 amino acids. Germline assignment: CDR1 LNHDA and CDR2 SQIVND (reference sequence). V lost 5 bases, J lost 0 bases, and 7 bases lay in between. Here the CDR3 DNA reads TGTGCCAGTAGTTCGTCTACAACTAATGAAAAACTGTTTTTT. The encoded protein is CASSSSTTNEKLFF.

This clone was counted a single time. V is TRBV5-1 and J is TRBJ2-3; D may be TRBD2 (5 bases). CDR1 and CDR2 (germline): SGHRS, YFSETQ. V was pared by 4 bases and J by 2 bases, with 11 bases between. The CDR3 runs to 14 residues. The DNA of the CDR3 is TGCGCCAGCAGCCCTCGGGGAACCACAGATACGCAGTATTTT. Translated, it gives CASSPRGTTDTQYF.